The TCR beta chain described here comes from a study of T cell clones after liver transplantation. CDR1 is SGHNT, CDR2 YYREEE, per germline (reference sequence). The CDR3 is made up of 18 amino acids. Trimming took 3 bases from V and 1 from J; bases not matched to a gene: 8. The method was immunoSEQ multiplex PCR; TCRdb's version includes in-frame clones alone and lacks a portion of them. The table has 45,000 to 55,000 clones, roughly 83% seen once. This clone appeared a single time. The gene calls are TRBV5-4 and TRBJ2-5; 14 bases line up with TRBD2. This TCR derives from a human donor who received a liver transplant. The input for sequencing was CD4+ T cells from blood, taken before liver transplant. CDR3 region: CASSSGTSGRASQETQYF. In DNA form, the CDR3 reads TGTGCCAGCAGCTCCGGGACTAGCGGGAGAGCCTCCCAAGAGACCCAGTACTTC.